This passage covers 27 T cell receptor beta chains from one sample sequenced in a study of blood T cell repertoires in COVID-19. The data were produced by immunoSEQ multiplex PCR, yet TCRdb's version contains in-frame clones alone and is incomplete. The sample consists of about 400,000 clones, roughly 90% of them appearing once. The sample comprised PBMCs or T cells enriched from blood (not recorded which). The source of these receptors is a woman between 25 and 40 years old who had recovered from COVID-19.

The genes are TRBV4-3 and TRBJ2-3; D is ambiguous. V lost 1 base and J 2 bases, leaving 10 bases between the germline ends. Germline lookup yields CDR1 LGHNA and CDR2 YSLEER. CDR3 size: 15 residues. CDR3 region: CASSQVPTSTDTQYF. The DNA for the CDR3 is TGCGCCAGCAGCCAAGTCCCGACTTCCACAGATACGCAGTATTTT.

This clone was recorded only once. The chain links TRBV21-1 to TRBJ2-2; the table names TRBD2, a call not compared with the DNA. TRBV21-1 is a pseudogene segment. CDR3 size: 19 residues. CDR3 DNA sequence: TGTGCCAGCAGCAAAGTATCGGCTCTATCGCGGGAGGGCTCCGGGGAGCTGTTTTTT. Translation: CASSKVSALSREGSGELFF.

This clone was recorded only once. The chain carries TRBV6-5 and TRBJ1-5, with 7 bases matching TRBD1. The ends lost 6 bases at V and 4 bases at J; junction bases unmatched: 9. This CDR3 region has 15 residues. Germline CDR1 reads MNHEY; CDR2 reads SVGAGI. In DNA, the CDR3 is TGTGCCAGCAGACCAGCTACAGGGGTGAATCAGCCCCAGCATTTT. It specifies CASRPATGVNQPQHF.

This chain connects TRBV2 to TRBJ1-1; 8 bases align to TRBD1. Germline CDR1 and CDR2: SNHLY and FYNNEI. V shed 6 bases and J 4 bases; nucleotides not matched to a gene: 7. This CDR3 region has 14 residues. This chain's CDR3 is CASSVTGGFTEAFF. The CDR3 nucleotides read TGTGCCAGCAGCGTCACAGGGGGGTTCACTGAAGCTTTCTTT.

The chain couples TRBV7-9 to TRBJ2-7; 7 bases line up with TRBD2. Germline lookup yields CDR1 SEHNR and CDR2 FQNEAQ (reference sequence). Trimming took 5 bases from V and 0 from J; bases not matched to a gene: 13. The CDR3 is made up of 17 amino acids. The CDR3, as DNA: TGTGCCAGCAGCACGGGGCCCCTAGCGGAGTTCTCCTACGAGCAGTACTTC. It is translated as CASSTGPLAEFSYEQYF. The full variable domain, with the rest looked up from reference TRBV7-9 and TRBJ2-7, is DTGVSQNPRHKITKRGQNVTFRCDPISEHNRLYWYRQTLGQGPEFLTYFQNEAQLEKSRLLSDRFSAERPKGSFSTLEIQRTEQGDSAMYLCASSTGPLAEFSYEQYFGPGTRLTVT.

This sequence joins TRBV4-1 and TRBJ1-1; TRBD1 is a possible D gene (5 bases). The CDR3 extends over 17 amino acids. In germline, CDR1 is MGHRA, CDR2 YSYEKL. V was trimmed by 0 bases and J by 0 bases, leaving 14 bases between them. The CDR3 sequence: CASSQDVGHRLNTEAFF. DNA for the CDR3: TGCGCCAGCAGCCAAGACGTGGGGCACCGATTGAACACTGAAGCTTTCTTT.

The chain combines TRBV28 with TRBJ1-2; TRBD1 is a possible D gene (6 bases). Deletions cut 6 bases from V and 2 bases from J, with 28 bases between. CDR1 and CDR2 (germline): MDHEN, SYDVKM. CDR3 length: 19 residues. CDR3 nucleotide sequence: TGTGCCAGCAGCCCCCTCCCCCCCCTCTTGGACAGTAAAAACTATGGCTACACCTTC. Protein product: CASSPLPPLLDSKNYGYTF.

The CDR3 DNA is TGTGCCAGCAGCTTAAGGGCAGGGAAAGATTCACCCCTCCACTTT. Protein: CASSLRAGKDSPLHF. The chain carries TRBV7-2 and TRBJ1-6, with TRBD1 as a possible D gene (5 bases). Germline-derived CDR1 and CDR2 are SGHTA and FQGNSA. CDR3 length equals 15 residues. The germline V and J ends were trimmed by 2 bases and 8 bases, with 13 bases remaining between them.

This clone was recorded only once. The CDR3 is CASSTGTGEVTDTQYF. In DNA form, the CDR3 reads TGTGCCAGCAGCACTGGGACAGGGGAGGTCACAGATACGCAGTATTTT. The chain links TRBV11-1 to TRBJ2-3; 10 bases fit TRBD1. V lost 5 bases and J lost 2; bases outside the gene matches: 7. CDR3 size: 16 residues. Germline V gene sequence: CDR1 SGHAT, CDR2 FQDESV (reference sequence).

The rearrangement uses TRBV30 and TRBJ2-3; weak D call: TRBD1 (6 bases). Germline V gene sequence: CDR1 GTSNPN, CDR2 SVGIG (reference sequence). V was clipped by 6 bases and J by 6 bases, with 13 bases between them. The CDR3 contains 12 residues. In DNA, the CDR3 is TGTGCCTGCTGGACAGAAAGGGATACGCAGTATTTT. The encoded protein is CACWTERDTQYF.

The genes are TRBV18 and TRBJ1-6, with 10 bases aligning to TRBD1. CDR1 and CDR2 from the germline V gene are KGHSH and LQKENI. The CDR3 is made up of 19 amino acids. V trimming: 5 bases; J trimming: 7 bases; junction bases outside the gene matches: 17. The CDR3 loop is CASSVDFYRRDRGNSPLHF. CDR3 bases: TGTGCCAGCTCAGTTGATTTCTACCGCCGGGACAGGGGAAATTCACCCCTCCACTTT.

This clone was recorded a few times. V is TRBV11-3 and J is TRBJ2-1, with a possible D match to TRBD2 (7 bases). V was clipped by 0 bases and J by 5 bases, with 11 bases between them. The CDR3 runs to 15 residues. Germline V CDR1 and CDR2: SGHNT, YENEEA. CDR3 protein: CASSLEGGANNEQFF. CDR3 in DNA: TGTGCCAGCAGCTTAGAGGGGGGGGCAAACAATGAGCAGTTCTTC.

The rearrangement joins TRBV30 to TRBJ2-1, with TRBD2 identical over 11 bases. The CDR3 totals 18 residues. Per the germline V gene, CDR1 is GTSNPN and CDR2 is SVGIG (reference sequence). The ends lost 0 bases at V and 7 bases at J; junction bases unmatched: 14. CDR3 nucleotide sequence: TGTGCCTGGAGTGTGTCGCTAGCGGGAGGAACACGGAGGAATGAGCAGTTCTTC. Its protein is CAWSVSLAGGTRRNEQFF.

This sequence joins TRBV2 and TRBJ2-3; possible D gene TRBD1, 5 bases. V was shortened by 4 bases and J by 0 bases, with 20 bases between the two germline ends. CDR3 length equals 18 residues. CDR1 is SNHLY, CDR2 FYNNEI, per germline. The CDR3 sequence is CASSGARQGFWSTDTQYF. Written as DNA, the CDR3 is TGTGCCAGCAGTGGTGCCCGCCAGGGCTTCTGGAGCACAGATACGCAGTATTTT.

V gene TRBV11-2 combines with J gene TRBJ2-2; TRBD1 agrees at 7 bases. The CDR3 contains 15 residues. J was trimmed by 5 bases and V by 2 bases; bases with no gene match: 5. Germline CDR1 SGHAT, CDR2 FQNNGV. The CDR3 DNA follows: TGTGCCAGCAGCTTAAGGACAGGCTTAACCGGGGAGCTGTTTTTT. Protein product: CASSLRTGLTGELFF.

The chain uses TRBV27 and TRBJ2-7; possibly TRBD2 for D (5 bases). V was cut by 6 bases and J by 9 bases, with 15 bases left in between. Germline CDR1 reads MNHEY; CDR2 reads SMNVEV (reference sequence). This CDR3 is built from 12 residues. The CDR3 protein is CASSTHSGVQYF. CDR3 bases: TGTGCCAGCAGCACTCATTCCGGGGTGCAGTACTTC.

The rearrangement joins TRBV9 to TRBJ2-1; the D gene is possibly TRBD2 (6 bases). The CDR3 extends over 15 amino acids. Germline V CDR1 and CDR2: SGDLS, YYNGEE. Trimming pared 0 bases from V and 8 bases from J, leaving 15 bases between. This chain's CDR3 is CASSVGQLARDEQFF. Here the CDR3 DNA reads TGTGCCAGCAGCGTAGGCCAGCTAGCGAGGGATGAGCAGTTCTTC.

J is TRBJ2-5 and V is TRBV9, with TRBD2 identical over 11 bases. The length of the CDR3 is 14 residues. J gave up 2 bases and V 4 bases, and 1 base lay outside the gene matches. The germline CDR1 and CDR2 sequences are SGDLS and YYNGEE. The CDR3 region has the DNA TGTGCCAGCAGCCCTAGCGGGGGGCAAGAGACCCAGTACTTC. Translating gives CASSPSGGQETQYF.

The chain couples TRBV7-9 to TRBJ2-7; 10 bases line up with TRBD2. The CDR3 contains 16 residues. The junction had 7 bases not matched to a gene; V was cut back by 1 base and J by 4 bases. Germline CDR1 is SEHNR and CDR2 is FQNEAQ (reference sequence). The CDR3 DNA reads TGTGCCAGCAGCTTAGGGGCTAGCGGGAGCGGTTACGAGCAGTACTTC. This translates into CASSLGASGSGYEQYF.

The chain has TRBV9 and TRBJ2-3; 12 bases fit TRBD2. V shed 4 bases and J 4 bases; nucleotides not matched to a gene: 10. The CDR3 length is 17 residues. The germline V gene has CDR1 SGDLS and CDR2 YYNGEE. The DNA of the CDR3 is TGTGCCAGCAGCCACCACCTGACTAGCGGGAGTTCAGATACGCAGTATTTT. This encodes CASSHHLTSGSSDTQYF.

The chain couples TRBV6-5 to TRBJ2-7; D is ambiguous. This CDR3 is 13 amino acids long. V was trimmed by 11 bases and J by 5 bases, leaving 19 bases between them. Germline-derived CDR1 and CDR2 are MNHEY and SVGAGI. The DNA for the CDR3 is TGTGCCGCCGAGTTACGGTTTCACCACGAGCAGTACTTC. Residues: CAAELRFHHEQYF.

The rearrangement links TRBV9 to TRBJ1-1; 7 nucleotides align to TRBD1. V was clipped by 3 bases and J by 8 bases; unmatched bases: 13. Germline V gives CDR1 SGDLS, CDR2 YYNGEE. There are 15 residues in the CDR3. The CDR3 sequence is CASSGSMGLRGEAFF. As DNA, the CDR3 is TGTGCCAGCAGCGGATCCATGGGGCTCAGGGGGGAAGCTTTCTTT.

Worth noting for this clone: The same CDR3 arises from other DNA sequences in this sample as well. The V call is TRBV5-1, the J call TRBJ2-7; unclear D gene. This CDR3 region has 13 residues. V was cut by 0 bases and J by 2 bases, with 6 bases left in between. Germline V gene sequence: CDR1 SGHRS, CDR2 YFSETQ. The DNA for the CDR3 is TGCGCCAGCAGCTTGGGGCCGACCTACGAGCAGTACTTC. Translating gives CASSLGPTYEQYF.

CDR3 residues: CASGPPGTSREQFF. The CDR3 DNA reads as TGTGCTAGTGGCCCCCCCGGGACTAGTCGTGAGCAGTTCTTC. This rearrangement joins TRBV12-5 to TRBJ2-1, with 8 bases that match TRBD2. The CDR3 has 14 amino acids. Germline lookup yields CDR1 LGHNT and CDR2 FRNRAP. Trimming removed 6 bases from V and 9 bases from J; junction bases left unmatched: 10.

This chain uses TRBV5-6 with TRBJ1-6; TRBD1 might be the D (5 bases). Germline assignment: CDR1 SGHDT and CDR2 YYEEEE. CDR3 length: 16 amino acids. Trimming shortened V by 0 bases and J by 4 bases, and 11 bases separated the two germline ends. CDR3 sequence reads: CASSLARDFYNSPLHF. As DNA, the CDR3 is TGTGCCAGCAGCTTGGCCAGGGATTTTTATAATTCACCCCTCCACTTT. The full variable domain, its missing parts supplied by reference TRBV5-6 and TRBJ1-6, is DAGVTQSPTHLIKTRGQQVTLRCSPKSGHDTVSWYQQALGQGPQFIFQYYEEEERQRGNFPDRFSGHQFPNYSSELNVNALLLGDSALYLCASSLARDFYNSPLHFGNGTRLTVT.

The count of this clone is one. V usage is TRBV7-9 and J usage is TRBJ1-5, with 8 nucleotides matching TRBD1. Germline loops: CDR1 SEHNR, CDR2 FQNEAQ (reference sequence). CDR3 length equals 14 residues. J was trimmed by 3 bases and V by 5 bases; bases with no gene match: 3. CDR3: CASSADRVNQPQHF. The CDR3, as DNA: TGTGCCAGCAGCGCGGACAGGGTCAATCAGCCCCAGCATTTT.

The CDR3 region is CASSDRGNQPQHF. CDR3 sequence (DNA): TGCGCCAGCAGCGACAGGGGGAATCAGCCCCAGCATTTT. The chain has TRBV10-2 and TRBJ1-5; 9 positions match TRBD1. Germline V CDR1 and CDR2: WSHSY, SAAADI. This CDR3 spans 13 amino acids. Trimming cost V 6 bases and J 4 bases; bases outside gene matches: 1.